This is a list of T cell receptor beta chains from one sample in a study of shared clonotypes between healthy human individuals. Sequencing was performed with immunoSEQ multiplex PCR; in TCRdb, only in-frame clones are kept and a portion is missing. The sample includes over 850,000 clones, 78% seen only once; the top ten take approximately 0.52%. Sequences were obtained from memory CD4+ T cells from PBMCs. Receptors originate from a man in his late teens or twenties in good health. Some clones in this sample may be carry-over from other donors' samples. Each CDR3 is given with its conserved first and last residue. Each record gives: D gene, CDR3 length, J gene, V gene, CDR3 protein. The D gene is left open where the match is weak.

>-|13|TRBJ1-3|TRBV30
CAWADSSGNTIYF
>-|16|TRBJ2-6|TRBV19
CASKGPPGAGANVLTF
>TRBD1|19|TRBJ1-5|TRBV4-1
CASSQDLGTGYYSNQPQHF
>-|14|TRBJ2-7|TRBV5-5
CASSLAGQTYEQYF
>TRBD1|11|TRBJ1-1|TRBV29-1
CSARGGQGAFF
>-|15|TRBJ2-3|TRBV7-8
CASSPRGPSSDTQYF
>TRBD1|15|TRBJ2-3|TRBV13
CASSLAGGAGDTQYF
>-|13|TRBJ1-2|TRBV28
CASSFGLLYGYTF
>-|13|TRBJ1-2|TRBV18
CASSPGTVYGYTF
>-|14|TRBJ2-5|TRBV27
CASTARGTQETQYF
>-|15|TRBJ1-5|TRBV28
CASNKQGLANQPQHF
>TRBD2|16|TRBJ2-5|TRBV5-1
CASSFGLAGAEETQYF
>TRBD2|15|TRBJ2-3|TRBV6-4
CASSYGTSGSYTQYF
>-|15|TRBJ2-1|TRBV4-3
CASSQGEVFYNEQFF
>TRBD2|16|TRBJ2-5|TRBV19
CASSMRGSGVQETQYF
>TRBD1|16|TRBJ2-1|TRBV5-1
CASSITGTGAFNEQFF
>-|13|TRBJ2-2|TRBV5-1
CASSLSFAGELFF
>-|18|TRBJ2-3|TRBV14
CASSQDRIDISSTDTQYF
>-|15|TRBJ1-1|TRBV9
CASSPIGALNTEAFF
>TRBD1|14|TRBJ2-3|TRBV9
CASSIRQGTDTQYF
>TRBD1|14|TRBJ2-5|TRBV5-6
CASSPGTGRETQYF
>-|14|TRBJ1-5|TRBV4-3
CASSQDSWGQPQHF
>-|14|TRBJ2-1|TRBV5-1
CASSLAGTRNEQFF
>TRBD1|15|TRBJ2-1|TRBV7-2
CASSRQQGAANEQFF
>TRBD2|15|TRBJ2-7|TRBV7-2
CASSLGDSGTYEQYF
>TRBD1|15|TRBJ1-4|TRBV4-2
CASSQVDRGGEKLFF
>-|12|TRBJ2-3|TRBV19
CASSIGQGPQYF
>TRBD1|16|TRBJ1-2|TRBV10-3
CATTSKGANSDYGYTF
>TRBD2|13|TRBJ2-1|TRBV18
CASSPLAGDEQFF
>-|15|TRBJ2-6|TRBV6-1
CASSEGMSGANVLTF
>TRBD1|15|TRBJ1-2|TRBV28
CASNTRTGTGYGYTF
>-|16|TRBJ1-4|TRBV15
CATSRDTRTTNEKLFF
>TRBD1|14|TRBJ1-2|TRBV5-5
CASSQFDRGSGYTF
>TRBD2|15|TRBJ2-1|TRBV5-1
CASSLLAGESNEQFF
>TRBD1|14|TRBJ2-3|TRBV5-1
CASDGTGKADTQYF
>-|12|TRBJ2-7|TRBV28
CASSEIEDAANF
>-|15|TRBJ2-5|TRBV18
CASSPNWDPRETQYF
>TRBD1|14|TRBJ1-4|TRBV28
CASLDRGLYEKLFF
>TRBD1|15|TRBJ1-1|TRBV5-4
CASSPGQGVDTEAFF
>-|13|TRBJ2-5|TRBV18
CASSPGFQETQYF
>TRBD2|14|TRBJ2-7|TRBV7-2
CASSFGLDSYEQYF
>-|16|TRBJ2-4|TRBV19
CASSAGALLAKNIQYF
>TRBD2|16|TRBJ2-1|TRBV11-2
CASSYRLAGTGNEQFF
>-|12|TRBJ1-5|TRBV7-8
CASSFGNQPQHF